This T cell receptor (beta chain) was identified during a study of graft-versus-host responses after intestinal transplantation. As for the study in general: Recipients uniformly received anti-thymocyte globulin induction, followed by tacrolimus and steroids for approximately 3 years. Whole-study results and caveats: Early HvG declines after transplant were associated with peak circulating GvH clone levels.

Losses at the gene ends were 4 bases for V and 6 bases for J; bases not matched to a gene: 4. In germline, CDR1 is PRHDT, CDR2 FYEKMQ (reference sequence). This CDR3 is built from 15 residues. On this clone: Its antigen is unidentified.

TCRdb's copy holds only in-frame clones and misses some; the assay was immunoSEQ multiplex PCR. Of more than 55,000 clones listed, about 90% are singletons. The chain joins TRBV13 to TRBJ2-1; TRBD2 agrees at 12 bases. The source was PBMCs, collected 26 days after transplant. This clonotype originated in a human patient who received an intestinal transplant, so some T cells may come from the graft donor. The CDR3 loop is CASSYLAGGSNEQFF. CDR3 coding DNA: TGTGCCAGCAGCTATCTAGCGGGGGGGAGCAATGAGCAGTTCTTC.